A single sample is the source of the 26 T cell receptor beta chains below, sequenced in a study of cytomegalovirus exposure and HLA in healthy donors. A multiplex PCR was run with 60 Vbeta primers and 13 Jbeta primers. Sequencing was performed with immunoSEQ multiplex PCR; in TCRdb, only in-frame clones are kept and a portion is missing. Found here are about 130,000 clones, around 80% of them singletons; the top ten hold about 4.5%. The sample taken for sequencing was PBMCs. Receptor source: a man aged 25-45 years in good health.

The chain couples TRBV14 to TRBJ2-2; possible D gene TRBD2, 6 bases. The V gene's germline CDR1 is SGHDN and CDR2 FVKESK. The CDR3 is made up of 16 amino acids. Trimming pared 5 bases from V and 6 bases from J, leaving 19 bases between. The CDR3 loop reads CASSGHGTLVAGELFF. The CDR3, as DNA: TGTGCCAGCAGCGGCCACGGGACTCTTGTGGCCGGGGAGCTGTTTTTT.

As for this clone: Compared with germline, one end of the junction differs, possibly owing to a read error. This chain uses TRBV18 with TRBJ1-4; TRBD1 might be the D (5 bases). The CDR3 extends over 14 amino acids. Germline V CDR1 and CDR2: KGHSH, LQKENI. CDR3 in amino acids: CVSSPDQGNEKLFF. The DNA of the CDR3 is TGTGTCAGCTCACCGGACCAGGGTAATGAAAAACTGTTTTTT.

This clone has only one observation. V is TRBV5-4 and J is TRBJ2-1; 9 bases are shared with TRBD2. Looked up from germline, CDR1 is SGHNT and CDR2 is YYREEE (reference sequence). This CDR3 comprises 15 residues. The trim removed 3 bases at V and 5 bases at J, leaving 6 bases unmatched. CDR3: CASSSPGLADNEQFF. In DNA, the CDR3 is TGTGCCAGCAGCTCCCCGGGACTAGCAGACAATGAGCAGTTCTTC.

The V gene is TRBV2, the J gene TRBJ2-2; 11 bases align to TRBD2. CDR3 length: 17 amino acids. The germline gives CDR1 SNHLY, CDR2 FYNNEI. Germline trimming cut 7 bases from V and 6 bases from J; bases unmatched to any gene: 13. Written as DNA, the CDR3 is TGTGCCAGCAAATTTATACTAGCGGGAGAAGACGCCGGGGAGCTGTTTTTT. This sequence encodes CASKFILAGEDAGELFF.

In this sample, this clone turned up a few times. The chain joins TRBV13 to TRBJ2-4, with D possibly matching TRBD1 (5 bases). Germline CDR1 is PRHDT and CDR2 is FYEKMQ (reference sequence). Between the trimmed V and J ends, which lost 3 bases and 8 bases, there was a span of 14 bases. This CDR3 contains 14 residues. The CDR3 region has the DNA TGTGCCAGCAGCTTCTTCAGTAAGGGGCACATTCAGTACTTC. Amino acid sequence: CASSFFSKGHIQYF.

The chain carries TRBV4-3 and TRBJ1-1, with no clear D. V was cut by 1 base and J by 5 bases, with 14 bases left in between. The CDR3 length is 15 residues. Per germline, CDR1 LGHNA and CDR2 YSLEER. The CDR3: CASSQVLQVITEAFF. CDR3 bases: TGCGCCAGCAGCCAAGTTCTCCAGGTCATAACTGAAGCTTTCTTT.

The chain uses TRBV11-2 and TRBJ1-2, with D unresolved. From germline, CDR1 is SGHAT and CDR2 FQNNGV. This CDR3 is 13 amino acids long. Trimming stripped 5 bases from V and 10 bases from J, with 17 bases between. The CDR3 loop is CASSPRSRHPYTF. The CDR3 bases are TGTGCCAGCAGCCCCCGATCACGACACCCCTACACCTTC.

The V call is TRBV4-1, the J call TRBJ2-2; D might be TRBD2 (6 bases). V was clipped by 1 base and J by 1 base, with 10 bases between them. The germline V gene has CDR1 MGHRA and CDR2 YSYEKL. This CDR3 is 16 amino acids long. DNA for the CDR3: TGCGCCAGCAGCCAAGCTAGCGACCTGAACACCGGGGAGCTGTTTTTT. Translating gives CASSQASDLNTGELFF.

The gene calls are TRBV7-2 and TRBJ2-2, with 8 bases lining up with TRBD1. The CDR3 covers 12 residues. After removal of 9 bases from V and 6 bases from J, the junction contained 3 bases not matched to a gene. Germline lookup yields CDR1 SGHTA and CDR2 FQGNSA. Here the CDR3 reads CARSGQAGELFF. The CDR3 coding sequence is TGTGCCAGGTCGGGACAGGCCGGGGAGCTGTTTTTT.

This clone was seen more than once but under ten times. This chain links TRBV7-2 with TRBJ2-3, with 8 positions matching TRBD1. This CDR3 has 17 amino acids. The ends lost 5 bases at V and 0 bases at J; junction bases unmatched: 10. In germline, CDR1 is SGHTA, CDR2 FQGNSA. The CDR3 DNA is TGTGCCAGCAGCGTCCCCCGGGACAGGATTAGCACAGATACGCAGTATTTT. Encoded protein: CASSVPRDRISTDTQYF. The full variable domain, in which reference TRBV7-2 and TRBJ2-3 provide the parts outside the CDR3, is GAGVSQSPSNKVTEKGKDVELRCDPISGHTALYWYRQSLGQGLEFLIYFQGNSAPDKSGLPSDRFSAERTGGSVSTLTIQRTQQEDSAVYLCASSVPRDRISTDTQYFGPGTRLTVL.

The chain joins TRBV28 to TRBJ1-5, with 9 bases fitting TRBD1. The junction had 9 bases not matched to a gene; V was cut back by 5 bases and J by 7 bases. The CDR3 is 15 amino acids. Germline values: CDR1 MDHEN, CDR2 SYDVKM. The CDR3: CASSQGQGREQPQHF. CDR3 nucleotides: TGTGCCAGCAGTCAGGGACAGGGAAGGGAGCAGCCCCAGCATTTT. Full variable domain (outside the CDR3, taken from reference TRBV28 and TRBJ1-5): DVKVTQSSRYLVKRTGEKVFLECVQDMDHENMFWYRQDPGLGLRLIYFSYDVKMKEKGDIPEGYSVSREKKERFSLILESASTNQTSMYLCASSQGQGREQPQHFGDGTRLSIL.

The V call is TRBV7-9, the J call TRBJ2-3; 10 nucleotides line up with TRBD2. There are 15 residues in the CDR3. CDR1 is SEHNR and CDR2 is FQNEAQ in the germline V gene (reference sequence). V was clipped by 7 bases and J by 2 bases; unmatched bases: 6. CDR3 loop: CASNQLAGNTDTQYF. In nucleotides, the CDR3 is TGTGCCAGCAACCAACTAGCGGGAAACACAGATACGCAGTATTTT.

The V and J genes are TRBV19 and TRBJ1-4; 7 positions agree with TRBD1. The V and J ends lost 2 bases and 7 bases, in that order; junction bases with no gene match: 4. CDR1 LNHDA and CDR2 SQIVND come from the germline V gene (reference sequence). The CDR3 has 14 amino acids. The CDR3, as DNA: TGTGCCAGTAGTATAAAGGGGGCCGGTGAAAAACTGTTTTTT. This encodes CASSIKGAGEKLFF.

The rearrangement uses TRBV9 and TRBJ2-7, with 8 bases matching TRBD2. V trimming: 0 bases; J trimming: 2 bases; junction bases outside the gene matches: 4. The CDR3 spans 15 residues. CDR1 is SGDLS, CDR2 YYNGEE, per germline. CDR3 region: CASSVGDGRAYEQYF. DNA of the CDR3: TGTGCCAGCAGCGTAGGCGACGGGAGGGCCTACGAGCAGTACTTC. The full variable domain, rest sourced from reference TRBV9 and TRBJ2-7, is DSGVTQTPKHLITATGQRVTLRCSPRSGDLSVYWYQQSLDQGLQFLIQYYNGEERAKGNILERFSAQQFPDLHSELNLSSLELGDSALYFCASSVGDGRAYEQYFGPGTRLTVT.

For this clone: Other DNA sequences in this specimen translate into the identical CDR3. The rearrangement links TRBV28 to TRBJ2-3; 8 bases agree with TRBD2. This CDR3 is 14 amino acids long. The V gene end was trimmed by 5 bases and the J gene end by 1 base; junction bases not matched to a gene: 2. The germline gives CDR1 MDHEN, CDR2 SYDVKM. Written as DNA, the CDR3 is TGTGCCAGCAGTCCGCGGGGGGGCACAGATACGCAGTATTTT. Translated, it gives CASSPRGGTDTQYF. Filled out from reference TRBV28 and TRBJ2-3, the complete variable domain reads DVKVTQSSRYLVKRTGEKVFLECVQDMDHENMFWYRQDPGLGLRLIYFSYDVKMKEKGDIPEGYSVSREKKERFSLILESASTNQTSMYLCASSPRGGTDTQYFGPGTRLTVL.

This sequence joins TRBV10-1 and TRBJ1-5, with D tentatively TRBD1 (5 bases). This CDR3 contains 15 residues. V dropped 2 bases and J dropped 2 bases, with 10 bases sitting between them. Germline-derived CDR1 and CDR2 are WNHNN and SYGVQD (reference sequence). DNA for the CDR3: TGCGCCAGCAGTGAGGGCCCCAGGGGCAATCAGCCCCAGCATTTT. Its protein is CASSEGPRGNQPQHF.

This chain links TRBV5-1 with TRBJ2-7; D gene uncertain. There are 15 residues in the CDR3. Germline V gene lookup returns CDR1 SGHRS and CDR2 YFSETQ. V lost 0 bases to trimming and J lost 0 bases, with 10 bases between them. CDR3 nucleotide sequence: TGCGCCAGCAGCTTGGGAGGCCGTCCCTCCTACGAGCAGTACTTC. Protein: CASSLGGRPSYEQYF.

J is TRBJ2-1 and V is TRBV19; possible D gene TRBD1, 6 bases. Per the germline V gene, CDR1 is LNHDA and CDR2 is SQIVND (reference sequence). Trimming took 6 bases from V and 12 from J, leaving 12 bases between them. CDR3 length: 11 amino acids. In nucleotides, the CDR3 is TGTGCCAGTAGCCTGGACAGTAGGCAGTTCTTC. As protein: CASSLDSRQFF.

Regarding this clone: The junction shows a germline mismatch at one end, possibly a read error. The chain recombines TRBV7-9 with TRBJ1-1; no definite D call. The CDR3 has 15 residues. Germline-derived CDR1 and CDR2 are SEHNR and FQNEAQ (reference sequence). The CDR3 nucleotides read TGTTCCAGCAGCCATACCCGACACCCGTGGACTGAAGCTTTCTTT. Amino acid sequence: CSSSHTRHPWTEAFF.

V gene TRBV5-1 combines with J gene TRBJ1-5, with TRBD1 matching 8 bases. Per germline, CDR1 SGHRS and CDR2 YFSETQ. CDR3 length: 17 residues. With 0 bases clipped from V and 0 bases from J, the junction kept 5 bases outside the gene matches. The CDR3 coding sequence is TGCGCCAGCAGCTTGGCACCCAGGGGGCCTAGCAATCAGCCCCAGCATTTT. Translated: CASSLAPRGPSNQPQHF.

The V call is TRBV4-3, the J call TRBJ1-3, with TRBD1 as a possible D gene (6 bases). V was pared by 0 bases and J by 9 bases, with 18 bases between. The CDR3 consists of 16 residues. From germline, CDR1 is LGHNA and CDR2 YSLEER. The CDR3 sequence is CASSQDSRRTESTIYF. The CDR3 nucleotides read TGCGCCAGCAGCCAAGATTCGCGAAGGACAGAAAGCACCATATATTTT.

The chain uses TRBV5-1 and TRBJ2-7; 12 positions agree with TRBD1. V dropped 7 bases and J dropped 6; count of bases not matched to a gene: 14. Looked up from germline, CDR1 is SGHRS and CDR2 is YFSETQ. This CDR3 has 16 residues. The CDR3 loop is CASGAGQGAKGSEQYF. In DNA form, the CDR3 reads TGCGCCAGCGGAGCGGGACAGGGGGCGAAAGGAAGCGAGCAGTACTTC.

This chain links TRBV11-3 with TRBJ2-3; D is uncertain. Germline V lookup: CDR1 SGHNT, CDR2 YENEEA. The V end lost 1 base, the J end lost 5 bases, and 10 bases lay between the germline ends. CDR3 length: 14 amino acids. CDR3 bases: TGTGCCAGCAGCTTAGCGCGCCATGTAGATACGCAGTATTTT. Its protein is CASSLARHVDTQYF.

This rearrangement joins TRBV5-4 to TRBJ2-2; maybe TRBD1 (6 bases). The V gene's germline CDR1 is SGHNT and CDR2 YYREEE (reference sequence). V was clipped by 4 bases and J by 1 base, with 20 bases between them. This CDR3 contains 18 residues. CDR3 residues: CASSPPGGNRRNTGELFF. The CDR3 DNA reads TGTGCCAGCAGCCCCCCTGGGGGCAACCGAAGGAACACCGGGGAGCTGTTTTTT.

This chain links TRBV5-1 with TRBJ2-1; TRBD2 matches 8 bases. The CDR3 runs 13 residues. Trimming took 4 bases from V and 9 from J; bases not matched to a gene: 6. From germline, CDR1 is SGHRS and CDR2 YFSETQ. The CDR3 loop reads CASSRGGVPEQFF. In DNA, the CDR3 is TGCGCCAGCAGCCGGGGGGGGGTCCCTGAGCAGTTCTTC.

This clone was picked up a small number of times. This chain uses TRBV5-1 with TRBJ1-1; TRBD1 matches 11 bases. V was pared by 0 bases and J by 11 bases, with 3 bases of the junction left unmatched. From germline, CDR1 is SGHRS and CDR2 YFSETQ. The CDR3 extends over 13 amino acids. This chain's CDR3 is CASSLGTGGSAFF. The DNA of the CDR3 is TGCGCCAGCAGCTTGGGGACAGGGGGCTCGGCTTTCTTT.